The source of this TCR beta chain is a study of CD8+CD57+ T cells in acquired aplastic anemia. Across the study: An average of roughly 3 ug of DNA was obtained from sorted CD4+ and CD8+ cells.

Germline V CDR1 and CDR2: SGDLS, YYNGEE. This CDR3 region has 15 residues. Trimming cost V 1 base and J 5 bases; bases outside gene matches: 8. Genomic DNA constituted the template upon which TCR beta VDJ and CDR3 profiling was performed. TCRdb passed the reads through MiXCR, listing each CDR3 protein once. The sample has over 150,000 distinct CDR3 sequences; approximately 52% are singletons. Patients sequenced had flow cytometry evidence of CD8+CD57+ cell expansion. This sequence joins TRBV9 and TRBJ2-7; 8 bases fit TRBD1. The source material was sorted CD4+, CD8+, or CD8+CD57+ T cells (not recorded which) from PBMCs. This clonotype was sampled from a human donor with aplastic anemia. Here the CDR3 reads CASSVRAGGEDEQYF. As DNA, the CDR3 is TGTGCCAGCAGCGTAAGGGCAGGGGGCGAAGACGAGCAGTACTTC. Using reference TRBV9 and TRBJ2-7 for the parts outside the CDR3, the full variable domain is DSGVTQTPKHLITATGQRVTLRCSPRSGDLSVYWYQQSLDQGLQFLIQYYNGEERAKGNILERFSAQQFPDLHSELNLSSLELGDSALYFCASSVRAGGEDEQYFGPGTRLTVT.